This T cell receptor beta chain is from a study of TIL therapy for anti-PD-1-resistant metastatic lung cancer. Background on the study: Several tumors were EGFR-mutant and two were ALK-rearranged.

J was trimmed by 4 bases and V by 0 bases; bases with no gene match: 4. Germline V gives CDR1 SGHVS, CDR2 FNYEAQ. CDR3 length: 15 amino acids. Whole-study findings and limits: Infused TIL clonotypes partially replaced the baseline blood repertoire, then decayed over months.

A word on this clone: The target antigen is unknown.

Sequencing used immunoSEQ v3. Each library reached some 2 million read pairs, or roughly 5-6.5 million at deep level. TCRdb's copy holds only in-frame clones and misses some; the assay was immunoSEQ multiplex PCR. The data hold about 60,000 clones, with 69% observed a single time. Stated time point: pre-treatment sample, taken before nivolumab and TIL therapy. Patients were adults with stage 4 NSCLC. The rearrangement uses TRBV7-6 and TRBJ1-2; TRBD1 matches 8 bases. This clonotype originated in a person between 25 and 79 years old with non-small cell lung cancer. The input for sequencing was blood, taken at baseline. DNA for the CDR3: TGTGCCAGCAGCTTAGCGAGGGACAGGCTCTATGGCTACACCTTC. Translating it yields CASSLARDRLYGYTF.